This T cell receptor beta chain was sequenced during a study of immune evolution from preneoplasia to lung adenocarcinoma. General observations from the study: Later-stage lesions seemingly showed higher T cell density and diversity than normal lung. Top clone share appeared to fall from AAH through AIS, MIA, adenocarcinoma.

The repertoire was sequenced with immunoSEQ multiplex PCR; TCRdb's copy has only in-frame clones and lacks some. Of about 4,600 clones in the sample, approximately 85% were seen once. Per germline, CDR1 KGHSH and CDR2 LQKENI. The CDR3 spans 13 residues. V lost 4 bases to trimming and J lost 2 bases; unmatched junction nucleotides: 1. To note about this clone: Its antigen is still unknown.

Specimen: FFPE invasive lung adenocarcinoma tissue. The V gene is TRBV18, the J gene TRBJ2-7; 8 nucleotides agree with TRBD1. The TCR was taken from a person aged 45-60 years with lung adenocarcinoma. The CDR3: CASSQQGAYEQYF. The CDR3 nucleotides read TGTGCCAGCTCACAACAGGGGGCCTACGAGCAGTACTTC.